The clone carrying this T cell receptor (beta chain) was counted once. The data belong to a study of blood T cell repertoires in COVID-19. V shed 6 bases and J shed 2 bases, with 11 bases lying between them. Looked up from germline, CDR1 is MNHNY and CDR2 is SVGAGI (reference sequence). CDR3 length: 14 residues. The repertoire was sequenced with immunoSEQ multiplex PCR; TCRdb's copy has only in-frame clones and lacks some. This sample has approximately 210,000 clones, with around 81% found just once. The source of this sequence is a woman aged 45-65 years with acute COVID-19. This chain connects TRBV6-6 to TRBJ1-5, with D perhaps TRBD1 (5 bases). Sequencing used PBMCs or T cells enriched from blood (not recorded which). The CDR3: CASRSPGGNQPQHF. CDR3 DNA sequence: TGTGCCAGCAGGTCACCGGGGGGCAATCAGCCCCAGCATTTT.